This T cell receptor (beta chain) was obtained from a study of blood T cell repertoires in COVID-19. The overall study: Acute and convalescent COVID-19 samples came from the United States, Italy and Spain. T cells, B-cell-depleted T cells, or PBMCs provided the cDNA or gDNA that served as material.

CDR1 and CDR2 (germline): LNHDA, SQIVND (reference sequence). After removal of 4 bases from V and 5 bases from J, the junction contained 7 bases not matched to a gene. The CDR3 spans 15 residues. In the authors' methods: By means of reference gene primer amplification, nucleated cell counts were estimated. Clones were sequenced by immunoSEQ multiplex PCR, and TCRdb holds only the in-frame ones, with some missing. That table is the source of V, J and clone size, and D and trimming were worked out from the DNA. The table lists 150,000 to 200,000 clones, about 80% of them singletons. The specimen was peripheral blood. The chain has TRBV19 and TRBJ2-5; 10 bases are a match to TRBD2. This TCR came from a woman older than 75 with acute or convalescent COVID-19. CDR3 DNA: TGTGCCAGTAGTACTAGCGGGGGTAAGAGTGAGACCCAGTACTTC. It translates to CASSTSGGKSETQYF.